This entry concerns a single T cell receptor beta chain. The antigen is undetermined. The CDR3 regions of TCR beta were amplified from RNA transcripts. A set of HTBI primers served as the primers for a first-round RT-PCR of the TCR CDR3. Each CDR3 protein is one row after TCRdb ran MiXCR on the multiplex PCR reads. The sample yields 500,000 to 600,000 distinct CDR3 sequences, just over 45% seen once. The sample belongs to a study of T cells in Graves' hyperthyroidism and ophthalmopathy. Study results and caveats: The model made its ophthalmopathy prediction, and onset followed a median about 5.9 months later. A model using 13 V-J features told ophthalmopathy apart from stable hyperthyroidism. Expanded thyroid clonotypes (above 0.001) were mostly also found in blood.

No ophthalmopathy progression within 18 months constituted stable Graves' hyperthyroidism. The material sequenced was peripheral blood or thyroid tissue (not recorded which). The TCR sequence derives from a woman under 30 with Graves' hyperthyroidism.

The chain's CDR3 is CAISEGIGATQETQYF. The DNA for the CDR3 is TGTGCCATCAGTGAGGGGATTGGGGCGACGCAAGAGACCCAGTACTTC. The chain uses TRBV10-3 and TRBJ2-5, with D possibly matching TRBD1 (5 bases). Germline V CDR1 and CDR2: ENHRY, SYGVKD. Trimming removed 2 bases at V and 2 bases at J, with 15 bases between. The CDR3 runs to 16 residues.